This T cell receptor (beta chain) was documented in a study of blood T cell repertoires in COVID-19 (dated by TCRdb to 2020 to 2022). Notes on the research overall: The collaborator samples originated in the United States, Italy and Spain and spanned the acute and convalescent phases of COVID-19. The prospective study material was composed of cDNA or gDNA derived from T cells, B-cell-depleted T cells, or PBMCs. Subjects who had been exposed to COVID-19, were actively infected with it, or had recovered from it provided the deeply sampled blood TCRbeta repertoires that made up the dataset. The repertoires were made available in a free public database intended to serve as a resource for research on the immune response to SARS-CoV-2. HLA class I and class II types, where available, came from metadata supplied by the sample provider rather than from assay-based typing. The samples were drawn from two sources: the first 160 participants of the ongoing ImmuneRACE study, and 1,200 or so subjects contributed by 6 global collaborators. Nearly every sample came with metadata listing a de-identified subject ID, COVID-19 status, age in years and sex. Points the paper makes about the study in general: The amount of clinical and demographic metadata varied by source and participant and was provided uncurated.

TCRbeta CDR3 regions were amplified from genomic DNA using the immunoSEQ Assay, a bias-controlled multiplex PCR. Concerning the study's data processing: Within the assay, amplification of reference gene primers was used to estimate how many nucleated cells each sample contained. To quantify the absolute abundance of each unique TCRbeta CDR3 rearrangement, sequence reads were collapsed and filtered. For each sample, productive Simpson clonality was calculated as the square root of Simpson's diversity index across productive rearrangements. What TCRdb holds here is the immuneACCESS table cut down to in-frame rearrangements. Part of the clones is not present; checked against another copy, under half of the missing clones reflect an unresolved V gene, and the others are unexplained. The DNA gave D and trimming, while V, J and clone size come from that table. In this sample the table shows some 190,000 clones, 84% of which occur a single time. In total, the top ten clones hold roughly 3.1% of the sample.

As concerns this clone: Its antigen is still unknown. No per-base quality is available; no much larger clone lies one base away.

Participants in the prospective study were enrolled through a virtual design, were aged roughly 18 to 95 years, and lived in under 25 United States geographic areas. In the prospective study, participants were assigned to cohorts based on the clinical history participants reported in a screening survey and a study questionnaire. A participant counted as exposed if, within 2 weeks of entering the study, that participant had been in contact with someone who had a PCR-confirmed or clinician-diagnosed COVID-19 case. In the prospective study, whole blood, serum and a nasopharyngeal or oropharyngeal swab were collected from each participant by mobile phlebotomists. Participants in the prospective study had the option to provide additional blood draws and questionnaires over a roughly two-month period. Prospective study blood samples were shipped either frozen or at room temperature before DNA extraction.

CDR3 length: 13 amino acids, cysteine to phenylalanine. Only the CDR3 region is kept as DNA, spanning 39 bases read in frame from base 1. V is shortened by 6 bases, J by 9 bases, and the region joining them spans 14 bases. The CDR1 and CDR2 encoded by the germline V gene (reference sequence) are MNHEY and SMNVEV. The sample was PBMCs or T cells enriched from blood (not recorded which). Rearrangement joined TRBV27 to TRBJ2-2; the D gene is possibly TRBD1, with 6 bases matching. The sequence was collected from a woman aged 25 to 39 who had been exposed to COVID-19. The CDR3: CASRDNRVWELFF. The nucleotide sequence is TGTGCCAGCAGAGATAACAGGGTTTGGGAGCTGTTTTTT.